This TCR beta chain was captured in a study of blood T cells in healthy people across ages. General study points: Naive and antigen-experienced cells could not be conclusively compared, given unsorted PBMCs. Observed TCR beta diversity per million T cells went down as age went up. This fall followed a roughly linear course with age.

For the second PCR, which ran for roughly 7 to 11 cycles, a sample-barcoded 5' primer and a J-beta primer mix were used. TCRdb independently ran MiXCR on the 5' RACE reads; one entry per CDR3 protein. The sample has approximately 1.5 million distinct CDR3 sequences; about 32% are singletons. In the case of this clonotype: What it binds is not known.

Trimming cost V 1 base and J 5 bases, with 17 bases left between them. Germline V lookup: CDR1 SGHVS, CDR2 FNYEAQ. CDR3 length: 16 amino acids. The rearrangement links TRBV7-6 to TRBJ1-1, with D perhaps matching TRBD1 (6 bases). This receptor was taken from a woman aged 25 to 39 in good health. Sequencing was carried out using blood. CDR3 nucleotides: TGTGCCAGCAGCTTAGTTGTCGACAGGTTAGGTACTGAAGCTTTCTTT. Residues: CASSLVVDRLGTEAFF.